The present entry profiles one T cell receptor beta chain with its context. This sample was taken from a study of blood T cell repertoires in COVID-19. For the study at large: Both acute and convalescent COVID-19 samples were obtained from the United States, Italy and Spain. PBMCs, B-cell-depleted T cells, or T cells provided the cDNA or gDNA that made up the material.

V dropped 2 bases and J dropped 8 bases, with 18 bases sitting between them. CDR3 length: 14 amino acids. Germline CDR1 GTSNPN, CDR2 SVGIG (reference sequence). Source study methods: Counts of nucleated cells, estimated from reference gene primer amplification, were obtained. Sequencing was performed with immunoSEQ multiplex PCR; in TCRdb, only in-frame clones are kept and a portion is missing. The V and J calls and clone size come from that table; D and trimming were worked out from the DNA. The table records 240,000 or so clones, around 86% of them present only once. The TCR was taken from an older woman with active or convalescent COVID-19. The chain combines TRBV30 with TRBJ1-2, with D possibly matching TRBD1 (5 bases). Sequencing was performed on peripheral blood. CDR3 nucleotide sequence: TGTGCCTGGAGTCATACAGGAAGCCCTGGGGGCTACACCTTC. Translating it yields CAWSHTGSPGGYTF.